This T cell receptor beta chain was documented in a study of shared clonotypes between healthy human individuals. As for the study in general: Researchers assigned three CD4 naive, three CD4 memory, two CD8 naive and one CD8 memory plate to each donor.

Original methodology: Filtering of immunoSEQ junctional sequences could not match full-length read filtering. Method: immunoSEQ multiplex PCR; TCRdb's copy keeps in-frame clones and lacks some. V, J and clone size were drawn from that table, and D and trimming were deduced from the DNA. The repertoire has over 850,000 clones, approximately 78% of them found once; the top ten carry approximately 0.52%. Splitting the CD4+ cells yielded a CD45RA+ naive subset and a CD45RA-negative memory subset. The CDR3 totals 14 residues. Trimming pared 7 bases from V and 0 bases from J, leaving 11 bases between. Germline V gene sequence: CDR1 SEHNR, CDR2 FQNEAQ (reference sequence).

This receptor was taken from a man aged 18 to 29 in good health. Some clones in this sample may be carry-over from other donors' samples. The sample comprised memory CD4+ T cells from PBMCs. Sample subset: CD45RA-negative fraction. The rearrangement links TRBV7-9 to TRBJ2-3, with D perhaps TRBD1 or TRBD2 (5 bases each). In nucleotides, the CDR3 is TGTGCCAGCACCTTGGGGGTGAGCACAGATACGCAGTATTTT. Translating it yields CASTLGVSTDTQYF.